These T cell receptor beta chains were read from a single sample in a study of Graves' ophthalmopathy and Graves' hyperthyroidism. TCRdb itself ran the multiplex PCR reads through MiXCR, one entry per CDR3 protein. The sample includes 350,000 to 450,000 distinct CDR3 sequences, under 25% of them seen just once. The sequencing sample was made of peripheral blood. These receptors were taken from a woman aged 18-30 years with stable Graves' hyperthyroidism. Both conserved end residues are part of each CDR3. D genes are given only for firm matches. Where a row states a size, it is once, few, many or the class of an expanded clone; other rows omit it.

CDR3aa: CASSENRDYGYTF
CDR3nt: TGTGCCAGCAGTGAAAACAGGGACTATGGCTACACCTTC
v_gene: TRBV2
d_gene: NA
abundance: many
j_gene: TRBJ1-2

CDR3aa: CSARHGPPFEYF
CDR3nt: TGCAGTGCTAGGCATGGTCCCCCCTTTGAGTACTTC
v_gene: TRBV20-1
d_gene: NA
abundance: many
j_gene: TRBJ2-5

CDR3aa: CATSDPRGPDEQYF
CDR3nt: TGTGCCACCAGTGATCCAAGGGGCCCCGACGAGCAGTACTTC
v_gene: TRBV24-1
d_gene: NA
abundance: many
j_gene: TRBJ2-7

CDR3aa: CASRRSGETQYF
CDR3nt: TGTGCCAGCAGACGATCTGGGGAGACCCAGTACTTC
v_gene: TRBV12-3/TRBV12-4
d_gene: NA
abundance: once
j_gene: TRBJ2-5

CDR3aa: CASSLSGRGSYEQYF
CDR3nt: TGTGCCAGCAGTCTCAGCGGGAGAGGATCCTACGAGCAGTACTTC
v_gene: TRBV12-3/TRBV12-4
d_gene: TRBD2
abundance: few
j_gene: TRBJ2-7

CDR3aa: CASSDDGIHYGYTF
CDR3nt: TGTGCCAGCAGCGACGACGGGATCCACTATGGCTACACCTTC
v_gene: TRBV3-1
d_gene: NA
abundance: NA
j_gene: TRBJ1-2

CDR3aa: CASTEGAPPYF
CDR3nt: TGTGCCAGCACCGAAGGGGCCCCTCCGTACTTC
v_gene: TRBV6-1
d_gene: NA
abundance: NA
j_gene: TRBJ2-7

CDR3aa: CASRVELAAQETQYF
CDR3nt: TGTGCCAGCAGAGTAGAACTAGCGGCGCAAGAGACCCAGTACTTC
v_gene: TRBV2
d_gene: TRBD2
abundance: many
j_gene: TRBJ2-5

CDR3aa: CASGSQGRSEAFF
CDR3nt: TGTGCTAGTGGCTCCCAGGGGCGCTCTGAAGCTTTCTTT
v_gene: TRBV12-5
d_gene: NA
abundance: NA
j_gene: TRBJ1-1

CDR3aa: CASSRPVGPTGGYTF
CDR3nt: TGTGCCAGCAGCAGACCAGTGGGGCCCACTGGCGGCTACACCTTC
v_gene: TRBV7-3
d_gene: NA
abundance: many
j_gene: TRBJ1-2

CDR3aa: CASSLVASGLPGELFF
CDR3nt: TGCGCCAGCAGCTTGGTAGCTAGCGGCCTCCCCGGGGAGCTGTTTTTT
v_gene: TRBV5-1
d_gene: TRBD2
abundance: many
j_gene: TRBJ2-2

CDR3aa: CASSSSPGRDYGYTF
CDR3nt: TGTGCCAGCAGTTCTTCTCCCGGCAGAGACTATGGCTACACCTTC
v_gene: TRBV27
d_gene: NA
abundance: many
j_gene: TRBJ1-2

CDR3aa: CASSSDGLSNQPQHF
CDR3nt: TGTGCCAGCAGTTCGGACGGGCTGAGCAATCAGCCCCAGCATTTT
v_gene: TRBV28
d_gene: NA
abundance: many
j_gene: TRBJ1-5

CDR3aa: CASSPLGPQYF
CDR3nt: TGTGCCAGCAGCCCATTAGGGCCCCAGTACTTC
v_gene: TRBV7-2
d_gene: NA
abundance: many
j_gene: TRBJ2-5

CDR3aa: CSANLPGGSGNTIYF
CDR3nt: TGCAGTGCAAATCTACCAGGGGGAAGTGGAAACACCATATATTTT
v_gene: TRBV20-1
d_gene: TRBD1
abundance: many
j_gene: TRBJ1-3

CDR3aa: CSARVAGRALETQYF
CDR3nt: TGCAGTGCTAGGGTCGCAGGGAGGGCTTTGGAGACCCAGTACTTC
v_gene: TRBV20-1
d_gene: TRBD2
abundance: once
j_gene: TRBJ2-5

CDR3aa: CASSQGLAGAETQYF
CDR3nt: TGTGCCAGCAGCCAAGGCCTAGCGGGAGCAGAGACCCAGTACTTC
v_gene: TRBV14
d_gene: TRBD2
abundance: many
j_gene: TRBJ2-5

CDR3aa: CASRRQGSETQYF
CDR3nt: TGTGCCAGCAGGCGACAGGGGTCAGAGACCCAGTACTTC
v_gene: TRBV12-3/TRBV12-4
d_gene: TRBD1
abundance: many
j_gene: TRBJ2-5

CDR3aa: CAISESFGLAVEGQYF
CDR3nt: TGTGCCATCAGTGAGTCATTCGGGCTAGCGGTAGAAGGGCAGTACTTC
v_gene: TRBV10-3
d_gene: TRBD2
abundance: many
j_gene: TRBJ2-7

CDR3aa: CASSLQYNRVGSTEAFF
CDR3nt: TGTGCCAGCAGTTTACAATATAACAGGGTGGGGAGTACTGAAGCTTTCTTT
v_gene: TRBV27
d_gene: NA
abundance: many
j_gene: TRBJ1-1

CDR3aa: CASSFLGGGNTIYF
CDR3nt: TGTGCCAGCAGTTTCCTGGGGGGGGGAAACACCATATATTTT
v_gene: TRBV12-3/TRBV12-4
d_gene: NA
abundance: NA
j_gene: TRBJ1-3

CDR3aa: CASSFSGDEQYF
CDR3nt: TGTGCCAGCAGCTTTTCAGGGGACGAGCAGTACTTC
v_gene: TRBV7-2
d_gene: NA
abundance: many
j_gene: TRBJ2-7

CDR3aa: CSAIRANTEAFF
CDR3nt: TGCAGTGCTATAAGGGCGAACACTGAAGCTTTCTTT
v_gene: TRBV20-1
d_gene: NA
abundance: NA
j_gene: TRBJ1-1

CDR3aa: CASSKRSGRVDEQYF
CDR3nt: TGTGCCAGCTCGAAACGCAGCGGGAGGGTGGACGAGCAGTACTTC
v_gene: TRBV27
d_gene: TRBD2
abundance: many
j_gene: TRBJ2-7

CDR3aa: CASSLNSLFPQETQYF
CDR3nt: TGTGCCAGCAGCTTAAACAGCCTATTCCCCCAAGAGACCCAGTACTTC
v_gene: TRBV11-2
d_gene: NA
abundance: NA
j_gene: TRBJ2-5

CDR3aa: CASGEDFSGNTIYF
CDR3nt: TGTGCCTCAGGGGAGGATTTCTCTGGAAACACCATATATTTT
v_gene: TRBV30
d_gene: NA
abundance: few
j_gene: TRBJ1-3

CDR3aa: CASSFRTGRETQYF
CDR3nt: TGTGCCAGCAGTTTCAGGACAGGGCGGGAGACCCAGTACTTC
v_gene: TRBV12-3/TRBV12-4
d_gene: TRBD1
abundance: many
j_gene: TRBJ2-5

CDR3aa: CASRTLTRNTEAFF
CDR3nt: TGTGCCAGCAGAACCCTGACCAGGAACACTGAAGCTTTCTTT
v_gene: TRBV6-2/TRBV6-3
d_gene: NA
abundance: NA
j_gene: TRBJ1-1

CDR3aa: CASTHPNYGYTF
CDR3nt: TGTGCCAGCACTCACCCCAACTATGGCTACACCTTC
v_gene: TRBV9
d_gene: NA
abundance: many
j_gene: TRBJ1-2

CDR3aa: CSAIDGREAYEQYF
CDR3nt: TGCAGTGCTATAGATGGACGGGAGGCCTACGAGCAGTACTTC
v_gene: TRBV20-1
d_gene: TRBD2
abundance: NA
j_gene: TRBJ2-7

CDR3aa: CATSRVRRGSGYTF
CDR3nt: TGTGCCACCAGCAGAGTCCGCAGGGGATCGGGCTACACCTTC
v_gene: TRBV15
d_gene: NA
abundance: many
j_gene: TRBJ1-2

CDR3aa: CASSLKGGTEAFF
CDR3nt: TGCGCCAGCAGCTTGAAGGGGGGTACTGAAGCTTTCTTT
v_gene: TRBV5-1
d_gene: NA
abundance: many
j_gene: TRBJ1-1

CDR3aa: CATSPGLAGGRETQYF
CDR3nt: TGTGCCACCAGTCCGGGACTAGCGGGAGGCCGGGAGACCCAGTACTTC
v_gene: TRBV24-1
d_gene: TRBD2
abundance: many
j_gene: TRBJ2-5

CDR3aa: CASSLPATEQYF
CDR3nt: TGTGCCAGCAGTTTGCCGGCTACCGAGCAGTACTTC
v_gene: TRBV12-3/TRBV12-4
d_gene: NA
abundance: many
j_gene: TRBJ2-7

CDR3aa: CSARDGGPYSYEQYF
CDR3nt: TGCAGTGCTAGAGATGGGGGCCCCTACTCCTACGAGCAGTACTTC
v_gene: TRBV20-1
d_gene: NA
abundance: few
j_gene: TRBJ2-7

CDR3aa: CASSTPQGRGYTF
CDR3nt: TGTGCCAGCAGTACACCACAGGGTCGCGGCTACACCTTC
v_gene: TRBV27
d_gene: NA
abundance: many
j_gene: TRBJ1-2

CDR3aa: CASSRKGRTQETQYF
CDR3nt: TGTGCCAGCAGCAGAAAGGGACGGACACAAGAGACCCAGTACTTC
v_gene: TRBV6-1
d_gene: NA
abundance: few
j_gene: TRBJ2-5

CDR3aa: CASSRLAGGWGPSYEQYF
CDR3nt: TGTGCCAGCAGCCGACTAGCGGGAGGTTGGGGGCCTAGCTACGAGCAGTACTTC
v_gene: TRBV11-2
d_gene: TRBD2
abundance: many
j_gene: TRBJ2-7

CDR3aa: CSAIQYPIETQYF
CDR3nt: TGCAGTGCTATTCAATATCCGATAGAGACCCAGTACTTC
v_gene: TRBV20-1
d_gene: NA
abundance: NA
j_gene: TRBJ2-5

CDR3aa: CASSLVGSDSPLHF
CDR3nt: TGCGCCAGCAGCTTGGTGGGCTCTGACTCACCCCTCCACTTT
v_gene: TRBV5-1
d_gene: NA
abundance: many
j_gene: TRBJ1-6

CDR3aa: CASSEGRGYTF
CDR3nt: TGTGCCAGCAGCGAGGGGAGGGGCTACACCTTC
v_gene: TRBV6-1
d_gene: NA
abundance: many
j_gene: TRBJ1-2

CDR3aa: CSATSQSSYEQYF
CDR3nt: TGCAGTGCTACCTCGCAGAGCTCCTACGAGCAGTACTTC
v_gene: TRBV20-1
d_gene: NA
abundance: NA
j_gene: TRBJ2-7